The 32 T cell receptor beta chains listed next were all sequenced from one sample in a study of blood T cell repertoires in COVID-19. Sequencing was performed with immunoSEQ multiplex PCR; in TCRdb, only in-frame clones are kept and a portion is missing. The sample has fewer than 450,000 clones; around nine tenths are singletons. The sample consisted of peripheral blood. The source of these receptors is a woman aged 18 to 35 who had recovered from COVID-19.

This chain's CDR3 is CASSLGGYRTSRAFF. The DNA for the CDR3 is TGTGCCAGCAGCTTAGGGGGCTACAGGACCAGTCGAGCTTTCTTT. The chain links TRBV11-3 to TRBJ1-1, with D perhaps TRBD1 (5 bases). The germline CDR1 and CDR2 sequences are SGHNT and YENEEA. The length of the CDR3 is 15 residues. Trimming removed 1 base from V and 10 bases from J, with 19 bases in between.

The genes are TRBV9 and TRBJ2-1, with 11 positions matching TRBD2. The V and J ends lost 0 bases and 9 bases, in that order; junction bases with no gene match: 5. This CDR3 has 15 residues. Per the germline V gene, CDR1 is SGDLS and CDR2 is YYNGEE. DNA for the CDR3: TGTGCCAGCAGCGTAGCGACTAGCGGGACGGGTGAGCAGTTCTTC. Translating it yields CASSVATSGTGEQFF.

The V and J genes are TRBV4-1 and TRBJ1-5; 8 bases line up with TRBD1. The germline V gene encodes CDR1 MGHRA and CDR2 YSYEKL. V gave up 1 base and J gave up 10 bases; unmatched junction bases: 15. The CDR3 has 17 residues. CDR3 DNA sequence: TGCGCCAGCAGCCAAGGTGTGACAGGGGCCATTTTGGGTCCCCAGCATTTT. Translated: CASSQGVTGAILGPQHF.

This chain links TRBV13 with TRBJ2-1; a weak D match, TRBD1 (7 bases). Trimming took off 6 bases at V and 0 bases at J, with 18 bases between the two ends. There are 17 residues in the CDR3. Per the germline V gene, CDR1 is PRHDT and CDR2 is FYEKMQ (reference sequence). The CDR3 sequence is CASSPGGTVSSYNEQFF. The CDR3 DNA reads TGTGCCAGCAGTCCAGGAGGGACAGTGAGCTCCTACAATGAGCAGTTCTTC.

The chain employs TRBV12-3 or TRBV12-4 and TRBJ1-1; D remains unclear. V dropped 6 bases and J dropped 4 bases, with 12 bases sitting between them. This CDR3 has 13 residues. CDR3 region: CASRVLRFTEAFF. The CDR3 DNA sequence: TGTGCCAGCAGGGTCTTGAGATTCACTGAAGCTTTCTTT.

V usage is TRBV19 and J usage is TRBJ2-2; D possibly corresponds to TRBD2 (6 bases). CDR1 and CDR2 from the germline V gene are LNHDA and SQIVND (reference sequence). Between the trimmed V and J ends, which lost 5 bases and 4 bases, there was a span of 23 bases. This CDR3 comprises 18 residues. The CDR3, as DNA: TGTGCCAGTAGTTCGCGGGGTAGCGAGATCACCCTCACCGGGGAGCTGTTTTTT. Translated: CASSSRGSEITLTGELFF.

The chain uses TRBV5-6 and TRBJ2-7; unclear D gene. Trimming removed 1 base at V and 3 bases at J, with 5 bases between. CDR3 length equals 12 residues. Germline V CDR1 and CDR2: SGHDT, YYEEEE. CDR3 sequence reads: CASSLRSYEQYV. In nucleotides, the CDR3 is TGTGCCAGCAGCTTGCGGAGCTACGAGCAGTACGTC.

The chain combines TRBV27 with TRBJ2-3; the D gene is possibly TRBD2 (7 bases). Germline V CDR1 and CDR2: MNHEY, SMNVEV (reference sequence). The CDR3 covers 17 residues. The germline V and J ends were trimmed by 5 bases and 2 bases, with 20 bases remaining between them. CDR3 loop: CASSIRPLGGATDTQYF. The CDR3 DNA follows: TGTGCCAGCAGTATACGTCCACTTGGGGGGGCCACAGATACGCAGTATTTT.

The chain links TRBV10-1 to TRBJ1-5; D remains ambiguous. The V end lost 6 bases, the J end lost 7 bases, and 10 bases lay between the germline ends. Germline V gene lookup returns CDR1 WNHNN and CDR2 SYGVQD (reference sequence). This CDR3 has 12 residues. Written as DNA, the CDR3 is TGCGCCAGCAGCACAGCTGGACAGCCCCAGCATTTT. Protein product: CASSTAGQPQHF.

The V and J genes are TRBV2 and TRBJ1-1, with D uncertain. Trimming took 5 bases from V and 5 from J, leaving 9 bases between them. The CDR3 sequence is 12 residues long. CDR1 and CDR2 from the germline V gene are SNHLY and FYNNEI. DNA for the CDR3: TGTGCCAGCAGTATCATGGAGACTGAAGCTTTCTTT. Translating it yields CASSIMETEAFF.

The chain employs TRBV29-1 and TRBJ1-1; D is possibly TRBD1 (5 bases). CDR1 is SQVTM, CDR2 ANQGSEA, per germline. The germline V and J ends were trimmed by 4 bases and 1 base, with 7 bases remaining between them. The CDR3 runs to 12 residues. The CDR3 region has the DNA TGCAGCGTTGGACAGAGGAACACTGAAGCTTTCTTT. Its protein is CSVGQRNTEAFF.

The J gene is TRBJ1-1, the V gene TRBV2; a possible D gene is TRBD1 (6 bases). The CDR3 sequence is 16 residues long. Trimming took 4 bases from V and 1 from J, leaving 16 bases between them. The germline V gene has CDR1 SNHLY and CDR2 FYNNEI. The CDR3 reads CASSGGPTGRNTEAFF. For the CDR3, the DNA is TGTGCCAGCAGTGGTGGCCCGACAGGTAGGAACACTGAAGCTTTCTTT.

CDR3 coding DNA: TGTGCCAGCAGCCAAGAGAGGAGGCGTCGGGAGACCCAGTACTTC. Its translation: CASSQERRRRETQYF. The chain links TRBV3-1 (or the pseudogene TRBV3-2) to TRBJ2-5; a weak D match, TRBD2 (5 bases). The ends were cut back, 0 bases at V and 5 bases at J, with 13 bases in the middle. This CDR3 spans 15 amino acids. Germline V gene lookup returns CDR1 LGHDT and CDR2 YNNKEL (reference sequence).

The chain has TRBV6-2 or TRBV6-3 and TRBJ2-4; perhaps TRBD1 as D (5 bases). Per germline, CDR1 MNHEY and CDR2 SVGEGT. Trimming left V 0 bases short and J 0 bases short, with 12 bases between. The CDR3 is 17 residues long. The DNA of the CDR3 is TGTGCCAGCAGTTACTCGTTAGGGGCTTCAGCCAAAAACATTCAGTACTTC. It is translated as CASSYSLGASAKNIQYF.

The genes are TRBV20-1 and TRBJ1-2; D might be TRBD1 (5 bases). The CDR3 sequence is 11 residues long. In germline, CDR1 is DFQATT, CDR2 SNEGSKA (reference sequence). V shed 4 bases and J shed 5 bases, with 8 bases lying between them. Written as DNA, the CDR3 is TGCAGTGCTACAGGGTTATATGGCTACACCTTC. Translated, it gives CSATGLYGYTF.

Only one count was recorded for this clone. The chain recombines TRBV19 with TRBJ1-5, with D tentatively TRBD1 (6 bases). Germline loops: CDR1 LNHDA, CDR2 SQIVND (reference sequence). The ends were cut back, 6 bases at V and 5 bases at J, with 14 bases in the middle. The CDR3 is 14 amino acids. The CDR3 here is CASSRGQRYQPQHF. For the CDR3, the DNA is TGTGCCAGTAGCCGCGGACAGCGATATCAGCCCCAGCATTTT.

The J gene is TRBJ2-1, the V gene TRBV5-6; possible D gene TRBD1, 6 bases. V was shortened by 0 bases and J by 7 bases, with 17 bases between the two germline ends. In germline, CDR1 is SGHDT, CDR2 YYEEEE. The CDR3 totals 16 residues. The CDR3 sequence: CASSLGRTTGLNEQFF. For the CDR3, the DNA is TGTGCCAGCAGCTTGGGGCGGACAACAGGGTTAAATGAGCAGTTCTTC.

The V and J genes are TRBV27 and TRBJ1-5; no firm D call. Germline CDR1 reads MNHEY; CDR2 reads SMNVEV (reference sequence). The CDR3 covers 16 residues. The V gene lost 5 bases and the J gene lost 2 bases, with 16 bases spanning the gap. CDR3 DNA sequence: TGTGCCAGCAGTATTAGAGGGCCTGGGGGCAATCAGCCCCAGCATTTT. Its protein product is CASSIRGPGGNQPQHF.

Points on this clone: Other DNA variants within this sample encode the same CDR3. The chain links TRBV11-2 to TRBJ2-1; D remains unclear. The CDR3 loop spans 15 amino acids. Germline V gene data show CDR1 as SGHAT and CDR2 as FQNNGV. V lost 0 bases, J lost 0 bases, and 6 bases lay in between. DNA for the CDR3: TGTGCCAGCAGCTTAGAACGGAGCTCCTACAATGAGCAGTTCTTC. It codes for CASSLERSSYNEQFF.

This chain connects TRBV2 to TRBJ2-3, with D hard to call. The CDR3 runs 12 residues. Per germline, CDR1 SNHLY and CDR2 FYNNEI. The V end was cut by 7 bases, the J end by 2 bases, with 7 bases between. This CDR3 is CASTQNTDTQYF. The CDR3 nucleotides read TGTGCCAGCACCCAAAACACAGATACGCAGTATTTT.

J is TRBJ1-2 and V is TRBV29-1; D is possibly TRBD1 (5 bases). V gave up 1 base and J gave up 0 bases, with 9 bases separating them. Germline V lookup: CDR1 SQVTM, CDR2 ANQGSEA. This CDR3 contains 14 residues. In nucleotides, the CDR3 is TGCAGCGTTGAAGGGGGGGAGGCTAACTATGGCTACACCTTC. This encodes CSVEGGEANYGYTF.

CDR3 sequence reads: CASSLGTGGSGTEAFF. DNA of the CDR3: TGCGCCAGCAGCTTGGGGACAGGGGGGTCGGGCACTGAAGCTTTCTTT. The chain combines TRBV5-1 with TRBJ1-1; 10 bases are shared with TRBD1. This CDR3 region has 16 residues. With 0 bases clipped from V and 4 bases from J, the junction kept 6 bases outside the gene matches. CDR1 SGHRS and CDR2 YFSETQ come from the germline V gene.

CDR3 DNA sequence: TGTGCCAGCAGCTTAGACAGGGGGTTATCAGATACGCAGTATTTT. Translation gives CASSLDRGLSDTQYF. The rearrangement joins TRBV7-9 to TRBJ2-3; 8 nucleotides line up with TRBD1. The junction had 4 bases not matched to a gene; V was cut back by 1 base and J by 4 bases. The V gene's germline CDR1 is SEHNR and CDR2 FQNEAQ (reference sequence). The CDR3 runs 15 residues.

The chain links TRBV10-3 to TRBJ2-1; the D is unclear. Germline CDR1 and CDR2: ENHRY and SYGVKD. V was trimmed by 0 bases and J by 1 base, leaving 10 bases between them. CDR3 length: 16 residues. CDR3 amino acids: CAISESLSVSYNEQFF. The DNA for the CDR3 is TGTGCCATCAGTGAGTCTTTATCCGTATCCTACAATGAGCAGTTCTTC.

The chain is built from TRBV6-5 and TRBJ2-7; 10 nucleotides line up with TRBD1. Trimming removed 8 bases from V and 6 bases from J; junction bases left unmatched: 1. The length of the CDR3 is 11 residues. Germline assignment: CDR1 MNHEY and CDR2 SVGAGI. This chain's CDR3 is CASRDRGEQYV. The CDR3 bases are TGTGCCAGCCGGGACAGGGGCGAGCAGTACGTC.

The rearrangement links TRBV29-1 to TRBJ1-1; perhaps TRBD1 as D (5 bases). This CDR3 contains 12 residues. Germline V CDR1 and CDR2: SQVTM, ANQGSEA. V was trimmed by 4 bases and J by 10 bases, leaving 16 bases between them. As DNA, the CDR3 is TGCAGCGTTGTCCGGGGGAGCGAAGTAGCTTTCTTT. Translation gives CSVVRGSEVAFF. Drawing the rest from reference TRBV29-1 and TRBJ1-1, the complete variable domain is SAVISQKPSRDICQRGTSLTIQCQVDSQVTMMFWYRQQPGQSLTLIATANQGSEATYESGFVIDKFPISRPNLTFSTLTVSNMSPEDSSIYLCSVVRGSEVAFFGQGTRLTVV.

This chain uses TRBV11-2 with TRBJ2-3; 7 nucleotides line up with TRBD1. The CDR3 loop spans 15 amino acids. Germline V gives CDR1 SGHAT, CDR2 FQNNGV. The junction had 8 bases not matched to a gene; V was cut back by 5 bases and J by 3 bases. CDR3 coding DNA: TGTGCCAGCAGCCCCTTGTCAGGGGGAACAGATACGCAGTATTTT. This gives the protein CASSPLSGGTDTQYF.

This chain joins TRBV29-1 and TRBJ1-1, with D possibly TRBD1 on 5 matching bases. The germline gives CDR1 SQVTM, CDR2 ANQGSEA. The CDR3 contains 14 residues. V was pared by 1 base and J by 3 bases, with 12 bases between. The CDR3 here is CSVEVAGRYTEAFF. In nucleotides, the CDR3 is TGCAGCGTTGAAGTCGCAGGGAGGTACACTGAAGCTTTCTTT.

The V and J genes are TRBV9 and TRBJ2-1; 13 bases fit TRBD2. The germline V gene encodes CDR1 SGDLS and CDR2 YYNGEE. With V trimmed by 0 bases and J by 4 bases, 4 bases remained unmatched. CDR3 length: 17 residues. This CDR3 is CASSVAPGLAGYNEQFF. The CDR3 nucleotides read TGTGCCAGCAGCGTAGCCCCGGGACTAGCGGGGTACAATGAGCAGTTCTTC.

The chain couples TRBV7-2 to TRBJ1-5; 8 bases are a match to TRBD1. V dropped 6 bases and J dropped 5; count of bases not matched to a gene: 6. Germline CDR1 and CDR2: SGHTA and FQGNSA. The CDR3 is made up of 14 amino acids. The CDR3 DNA is TGTGCCAGCAGTCAGGACAGGGTGGATCAGCCCCAGCATTTT. Amino acids: CASSQDRVDQPQHF.

This sequence joins TRBV18 and TRBJ2-7; the match to TRBD2 covers 7 bases. Germline assignment: CDR1 KGHSH and CDR2 LQKENI. The V segment lost 3 bases and the J segment 4 bases; nucleotides outside the gene matches: 3. This CDR3 contains 13 residues. The CDR3 region has the DNA TGTGCCAGCTCACCGGGCGGGAGATACGAGCAGTACGTC. It translates to CASSPGGRYEQYV.

Worth noting for this clone: Other DNA sequences in the same sample also yield this CDR3. This sequence joins TRBV4-1 and TRBJ2-1, with 8 bases matching TRBD2. This CDR3 has 15 amino acids. Germline CDR1 and CDR2: MGHRA and YSYEKL. V lost 1 base and J lost 1; bases outside the gene matches: 0. The CDR3 DNA reads TGCGCCAGCAGCCAAGCTAGCGGGTCCTACAATGAGCAGTTCTTC. This sequence encodes CASSQASGSYNEQFF.